A selection of T cell receptor beta chains follows, all from one sample in a study of T cell responses to AZD1222 COVID-19 vaccine. Only in-frame clones appear in the TCRdb table, and some are missing; sequencing was by immunoSEQ multiplex PCR. The sample lists about 140,000 clones, roughly 93% occurring once. The material sequenced was peripheral blood, taken on day 0 of MenACWY control vaccination. Source of these receptors: an adult in good health. Both conserved end residues are part of each CDR3. D genes are given only for firm matches. Not every row has a clone size; where given, it reads once, few, many or a size class.

>TRBJ1-3|-|TRBV5-5|-
CASSLFRVGSGNTIYF
TGTGCCAGCAGCTTGTTCAGGGTAGGCTCTGGAAACACCATATATTTT
>TRBJ1-1|-|TRBV10-3|-
CAISESQGEAFF
TGTGCCATCAGTGAGTCCCAGGGCGAAGCTTTCTTT
>TRBJ2-1|TRBD1|TRBV10-1|-
CAGHEAQGPLSYNEQFF
TGCGCCGGTCACGAAGCACAGGGGCCTCTCTCCTACAATGAGCAGTTCTTC
>TRBJ1-4|TRBD1|TRBV6-5|-
CASKAPGGKGEKLFF
TGTGCCAGCAAGGCCCCAGGGGGCAAGGGTGAAAAACTGTTTTTT
>TRBJ1-2|-|TRBV24-1|-
CATSDLTGLGYTF
TGTGCCACCAGTGATCTGACCGGACTTGGCTACACCTTC
>TRBJ1-5|-|TRBV3-1/TRBV3-2|once
CASSQAIQGNQPQHF
TGTGCCAGCAGCCAGGCAATACAGGGCAATCAGCCCCAGCATTTT
>TRBJ1-5|-|TRBV19|-
CASSLINQPQHF
TGTGCCAGTAGTTTAATTAATCAGCCCCAGCATTTT
>TRBJ2-7|TRBD2|TRBV6-2/TRBV6-3|-
CASSYSHRLADSYEQYF
TGTGCCAGCAGTTACTCGCATAGACTAGCGGACTCCTACGAGCAGTACTTC
>TRBJ1-2|-|TRBV7-6|-
CASSLGQNYGYTF
TGTGCCAGCAGCTTAGGGCAGAACTATGGCTACACCTTC
>TRBJ2-7|-|TRBV12-3/TRBV12-4|-
CASSLSSTYEQYF
TGTGCCAGCAGCCTATCCAGTACCTACGAGCAGTACTTC
>TRBJ1-1|-|TRBV5-4|-
CASSFDRNTEAFF
TGTGCCAGCAGCTTTGACAGGAACACTGAAGCTTTCTTT
>TRBJ1-5|-|TRBV28|-
CASRQGWQPQHF
TGTGCCAGCAGGCAGGGTTGGCAGCCCCAGCATTTT
>TRBJ1-1|-|TRBV28|-
CASSLWNTEAFF
TGTGCCAGCAGTTTGTGGAACACTGAAGCTTTCTTT
>TRBJ1-2|-|TRBV7-2|-
CASSLPSQGRDGYTF
TGTGCCAGCAGCCTTCCGTCTCAGGGTAGGGATGGCTACACCTTC
>TRBJ2-6|-|TRBV6-1|-
CASSAGWGVGANVLTF
TGTGCCAGCAGTGCCGGTTGGGGGGTTGGGGCCAACGTCCTGACTTTC
>TRBJ1-5|-|TRBV4-1|-
CASSPRWGALGQPQHF
TGCGCCAGCAGCCCAAGGTGGGGGGCACTCGGACAGCCCCAGCATTTT
>TRBJ2-7|TRBD2|TRBV7-2|-
CASSFGLAGGISSYEQYF
TGTGCCAGCAGCTTCGGACTAGCGGGGGGCATAAGCTCCTACGAGCAGTACTTC
>TRBJ1-1|-|TRBV19|-
CASSAGFTEAFF
TGTGCCAGTAGTGCAGGGTTTACTGAAGCTTTCTTT
>TRBJ2-3|TRBD2|TRBV5-1|-
CASSQAGGPSDTQYF
TGCGCCAGCAGCCAAGCGGGGGGGCCCTCAGATACGCAGTATTTT
>TRBJ1-1|-|TRBV4-3|-
CASSQDGPSTEAFF
TGCGCCAGCAGCCAAGATGGCCCGAGCACTGAAGCTTTCTTT
>TRBJ2-1|-|TRBV28|-
CASSQSPGLYFYNEQFF
TGTGCCAGCAGCCAGAGTCCGGGACTCTATTTTTACAATGAGCAGTTCTTC
>TRBJ1-5|TRBD1|TRBV5-1|-
CASSSGTGPNQPQHF
TGCGCCAGCAGCTCCGGGACAGGGCCTAATCAGCCCCAGCATTTT
>TRBJ1-2|TRBD1|TRBV4-1|-
CASSHGTVLSIYGYTF
TGCGCCAGCAGCCACGGGACAGTACTTTCGATTTATGGCTACACCTTC
>TRBJ1-1|-|TRBV5-1|-
CASSSGPSDTEAFF
TGCGCCAGCAGCTCGGGTCCCAGTGACACTGAAGCTTTCTTT
>TRBJ2-3|-|TRBV4-1|-
CASSGEGAYTDTQYF
TGCGCCAGCAGCGGTGAAGGAGCCTACACAGATACGCAGTATTTT
>TRBJ1-2|TRBD1|TRBV7-9|-
CASSLEQGVVYGYTF
TGTGCCAGCAGCTTAGAACAGGGGGTGGTCTATGGCTACACCTTC
>TRBJ1-1|-|TRBV2|once
CASSLRKNTEAFF
TGTGCCAGCAGCCTCAGGAAGAACACTGAAGCTTTCTTT
>TRBJ2-1|-|TRBV7-2|-
CASSLVGGNEQFF
TGTGCCAGCAGCTTAGTCGGGGGCAATGAGCAGTTCTTC
>TRBJ2-7|-|TRBV7-9|-
CASSRTFYEQYF
TGTGCCAGCAGCCGGACGTTCTACGAGCAGTACTTC
>TRBJ1-1|TRBD1|TRBV19|-
CASHRGGPEAFF
TGTGCCAGCCACAGGGGTGGCCCCGAAGCTTTCTTT
>TRBJ2-5|-|TRBV21-1|-
CASSPTLAGGRLGETQYF
TGTGCCAGCAGTCCTACTCTAGCGGGAGGGCGCCTTGGGGAGACCCAGTACTTC
>TRBJ1-2|-|TRBV15|once
CATSRDGPRYGYTF
TGTGCCACCAGCAGAGACGGGCCTCGATACGGCTACACCTTC
>TRBJ2-2|TRBD1|TRBV19|-
CAVKGDRAHGELFF
TGTGCCGTTAAAGGAGACAGGGCGCACGGGGAGCTGTTTTTT
>TRBJ2-5|-|TRBV12-3/TRBV12-4|few
CASSFRHQETQYF
TGTGCCAGCAGTTTCAGGCACCAAGAGACCCAGTACTTC
>TRBJ2-2|-|TRBV21-1|-
CASSKPGQGRTGELFF
TGTGCCAGCAGCAAACCGGGACAGGGGCGCACCGGGGAGCTGTTTTTT
>TRBJ2-2|-|TRBV12-3/TRBV12-4|-
CASSRGGAGELFF
TGTGCCAGCAGTCGAGGGGGGGCCGGGGAGCTGTTTTTT
>TRBJ1-3|-|TRBV28|once
CASTPLGELPSGNTIYF
TGTGCCAGCACTCCCCTGGGGGAGCTACCCTCTGGAAACACCATATATTTT
>TRBJ1-2|-|TRBV7-9|-
CASSYGQSANYGYTF
TGTGCCAGCAGCTATGGACAGTCAGCTAACTATGGCTACACCTTC
>TRBJ2-7|-|TRBV6-6|many
CASSYSSGGSAYEQYF
TGTGCCAGCAGTTACTCGTCAGGGGGGAGTGCCTACGAGCAGTACTTC
>TRBJ2-7|-|TRBV11-2|-
CASSLDWGQGPYEQYF
TGTGCCAGCAGCTTAGATTGGGGGCAGGGGCCCTACGAGCAGTACTTC
>TRBJ1-2|TRBD1|TRBV20-1|-
CSASRSGGNYGYTF
TGCAGTGCTAGTAGGTCAGGGGGCAACTATGGCTACACCTTC
>TRBJ1-1|-|TRBV19|-
CASIRDTEAFF
TGTGCCAGTATCCGGGACACTGAAGCTTTCTTT
>TRBJ2-7|-|TRBV2|-
CASRQREQYF
TGTGCCAGCCGACAACGCGAGCAGTACTTC
>TRBJ1-3|-|TRBV7-9|-
CASSQGGNSGNTIYF
TGTGCCAGCAGCCAAGGAGGGAACTCTGGAAACACCATATATTTT